This TCR beta chain was sequenced for a study of cytomegalovirus exposure and HLA in healthy donors. About the study: A later analysis reported the 100 to 150 validation repertoires used the same platform as the roughly 700 first-cohort repertoires. Whole-study results and caveats: Many donors shared some public TCRs, even though most TCR sequences were rare. In the roughly 130 validation repertoires, a later analysis found that first-cohort TCR clusters tended to co-occur.

The assay was immunoSEQ multiplex PCR, and TCRdb's table has in-frame clones only and misses some. The sample lists about 98,000 clones, around 88% occurring once. The CDR3 extends over 12 amino acids. Germline CDR1 reads MDHEN; CDR2 reads SYDVKM. Trimming shortened V by 11 bases and J by 2 bases, and 12 bases separated the two germline ends. A remark on this clone: Its antigen is not known.

Sequenced: PBMCs. This TCR came from a woman in her thirties in good health and CMV-seronegative. The chain uses TRBV28 and TRBJ1-2; TRBD1 might be the D (5 bases). CDR3 region: CAALQVNYGYTF. The CDR3 DNA is TGTGCCGCTTTACAGGTCAACTATGGCTACACCTTC.